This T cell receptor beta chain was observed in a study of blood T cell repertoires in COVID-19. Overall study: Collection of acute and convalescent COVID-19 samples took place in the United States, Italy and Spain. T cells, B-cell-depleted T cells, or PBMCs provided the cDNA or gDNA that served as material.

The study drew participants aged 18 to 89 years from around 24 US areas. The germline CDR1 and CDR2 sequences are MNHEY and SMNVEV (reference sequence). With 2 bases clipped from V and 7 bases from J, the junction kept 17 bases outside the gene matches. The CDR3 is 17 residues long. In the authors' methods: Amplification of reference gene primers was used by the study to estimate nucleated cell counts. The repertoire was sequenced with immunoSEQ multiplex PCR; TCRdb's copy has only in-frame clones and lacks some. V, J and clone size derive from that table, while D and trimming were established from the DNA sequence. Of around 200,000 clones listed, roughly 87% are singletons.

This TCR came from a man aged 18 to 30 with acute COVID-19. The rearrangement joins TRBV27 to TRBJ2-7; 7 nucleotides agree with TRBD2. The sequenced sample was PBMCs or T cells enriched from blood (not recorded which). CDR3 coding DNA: TGTGCCAGCAGTTTAAACCGTGGGCGGGAGCGTCAGGGAGAGCAGTACTTC. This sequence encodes CASSLNRGRERQGEQYF.